The 31 T cell receptor beta chains reported below all come from one sample, sequenced in a study of shared clonotypes between healthy human individuals. Method: immunoSEQ multiplex PCR; TCRdb's copy keeps in-frame clones and lacks some. The sample includes 330,000 or so clones, around 70% of them seen just once. Sequences were obtained from memory CD4+ T cells sorted from blood. The subset is: CD45RA-negative fraction. The origin of the receptors is a young man in good health.

To note about this clone: A read error is possible here, since a much larger clone lies one base away. Other DNA sequences from this sample encode an identical CDR3 as well. This chain links TRBV7-8 with TRBJ2-2; D perhaps matches TRBD1 (5 bases). Germline CDR1 is SGHVS and CDR2 is FQNEAQ. The CDR3 is 15 residues long. CDR3 in amino acids: CASSLAPGKGGELFF. For the CDR3, the DNA is TGTGCCAGTAGCTTAGCCCCAGGGAAGGGCGGGGAGCTGTTTTTT.

This clone was recorded once. This chain links TRBV18 with TRBJ2-1; D is undetermined. The CDR3 sequence is 12 residues long. Germline V gene lookup returns CDR1 KGHSH and CDR2 LQKENI. The V end lost 3 bases, the J end lost 7 bases, and 7 bases lay between the germline ends. The CDR3: CASSPDINEQFF. The CDR3 nucleotides are TGTGCCAGCTCACCGGATATAAATGAGCAGTTCTTC.

The genes are TRBV11-2 and TRBJ2-5; D uncertain. V lost 5 bases and J lost 4, with 14 bases in between. The CDR3 loop spans 14 amino acids. The germline gives CDR1 SGHAT, CDR2 FQNNGV. The CDR3 sequence: CASSRNRGLETQYF. In DNA, the CDR3 is TGTGCCAGCAGCCGAAATCGAGGTTTAGAGACCCAGTACTTC.

The chain is built from TRBV13 and TRBJ2-7; D ambiguous. The V end was cut by 7 bases, the J end by 3 bases, with 7 bases between. Germline V gives CDR1 PRHDT, CDR2 FYEKMQ (reference sequence). The CDR3 has 11 amino acids. The chain's CDR3 is CASKFGYEQYF. In DNA, the CDR3 is TGTGCCAGCAAATTCGGCTACGAGCAGTACTTC.

This chain links TRBV5-5 with TRBJ2-1, with D tentatively TRBD1 or TRBD2 (5 bases each). V was clipped by 4 bases and J by 2 bases, with 13 bases between them. There are 15 residues in the CDR3. In germline, CDR1 is SGHKS, CDR2 YYEKEE (reference sequence). The CDR3 nucleotides read TGTGCCAGCAGCCCCCGGGACGAGCCCTACAATGAGCAGTTCTTC. Protein: CASSPRDEPYNEQFF.

The chain links TRBV5-5 to TRBJ2-3; 8 bases agree with TRBD2. This CDR3 is built from 13 residues. Germline CDR1 reads SGHKS; CDR2 reads YYEKEE (reference sequence). Germline trimming cut 4 bases from V and 5 bases from J; bases unmatched to any gene: 3. The chain's CDR3 is CASSSAGGDTQYF. The CDR3 region has the DNA TGTGCCAGCAGCAGCGCGGGGGGAGATACGCAGTATTTT. The whole variable domain, remainder taken from reference TRBV5-5 and TRBJ2-3, is DAGVTQSPTHLIKTRGQQVTLRCSPISGHKSVSWYQQVLGQGPQFIFQYYEKEERGRGNFPDRFSARQFPNYSSELNVNALLLGDSALYLCASSSAGGDTQYFGPGTRLTVL.

The chain joins TRBV30 to TRBJ1-4; no clear D gene. The length of the CDR3 is 12 residues. Germline loops: CDR1 GTSNPN, CDR2 SVGIG (reference sequence). V lost 7 bases, J lost 8 bases, and 14 bases lay in between. The CDR3 reads CAFSREREKLFF. Written as DNA, the CDR3 is TGTGCCTTCTCACGGGAAAGGGAAAAACTGTTTTTT. The variable domain in full, with the rest retrieved from reference TRBV30 and TRBJ1-4, is SQTIHQWPATLVQPVGSPLSLECTVEGTSNPNLYWYRQAAGRGLQLLFYSVGIGQISSEVPQNLSASRPQDRQFILSSKKLLLSDSGFYLCAFSREREKLFFGSGTQLSVL.

V and J are TRBV30 and TRBJ2-3; D may be TRBD1 (6 bases). This CDR3 spans 13 amino acids. Trimming left V 4 bases short and J 4 bases short, with 12 bases between. Germline assignment: CDR1 GTSNPN and CDR2 SVGIG (reference sequence). The CDR3 DNA reads as TGTGCCTGGACCGAAGCAGGGGCAGATACGCAGTATTTT. Its translation is CAWTEAGADTQYF.

This sequence joins TRBV5-5 and TRBJ1-1; a weak D match, TRBD1 (5 bases). V was cut by 7 bases and J by 5 bases, with 15 bases left in between. CDR1 SGHKS and CDR2 YYEKEE come from the germline V gene (reference sequence). This CDR3 region has 13 residues. The CDR3 DNA reads TGTGCCAGCCACCAGGGAGGTGGGACTGAAGCTTTCTTT. Translation: CASHQGGGTEAFF.

The chain employs TRBV18 and TRBJ2-7, with 10 bases that match TRBD1. The CDR3 is made up of 14 amino acids. The trim removed 2 bases at V and 4 bases at J, leaving 2 bases unmatched. Looked up from germline, CDR1 is KGHSH and CDR2 is LQKENI. CDR3 residues: CASSPGTGVYEQYF. The CDR3 nucleotides are TGTGCCAGCTCACCAGGGACAGGGGTTTACGAGCAGTACTTC. Combining the CDR3 with reference TRBV18 and TRBJ2-7 gives the whole variable domain NAGVMQNPRHLVRRRGQEARLRCSPMKGHSHVYWYRQLPEEGLKFMVYLQKENIIDESGMPKERFSAEFPKEGPSILRIQQVVRGDSAAYFCASSPGTGVYEQYFGPGTRLTVT.

This clone was seen a single time. The chain recombines TRBV18 with TRBJ2-1; the D is unclear. This CDR3 is built from 14 residues. The V gene lost 2 bases and the J gene lost 9 bases, with 14 bases spanning the gap. Germline CDR1 and CDR2: KGHSH and LQKENI. CDR3 loop: CASSPGEIYGEQFF. The CDR3 nucleotides read TGTGCCAGCTCACCAGGAGAGATCTACGGTGAGCAGTTCTTC.

Note on this clone: Other DNA variants within this sample encode the same CDR3. The rearrangement joins TRBV7-9 to TRBJ2-1, with 9 bases aligning to TRBD2. This CDR3 has 16 amino acids. The junction had 3 bases not matched to a gene; V was cut back by 2 bases and J by 1 base. Germline CDR1 reads SEHNR; CDR2 reads FQNEAQ (reference sequence). CDR3 nucleotide sequence: TGTGCCAGCAGCTTAAGTCTAGCGGGGTCCTACAATGAGCAGTTCTTC. It translates to CASSLSLAGSYNEQFF.

This clone was observed once. This rearrangement joins TRBV19 to TRBJ2-3; 10 bases line up with TRBD1. The germline CDR1 and CDR2 sequences are LNHDA and SQIVND (reference sequence). Trimming at V came to 7 bases and at J to 4 bases, leaving 11 bases not matched to a gene. This CDR3 spans 16 amino acids. CDR3 DNA sequence: TGTGCCAGTACTCCAACGACAGGGGGCCGACCAGATACGCAGTATTTT. Protein: CASTPTTGGRPDTQYF.

This chain uses TRBV29-1 with TRBJ2-3; tentative D call: TRBD2 (6 bases). Germline CDR1 and CDR2: SQVTM and ANQGSEA. V was trimmed by 5 bases and J by 1 base, leaving 10 bases between them. The CDR3 sequence is 13 residues long. The CDR3 protein is CSVTRDRTDTQYF. The CDR3 DNA sequence: TGCAGCGTTACGCGGGACCGCACAGATACGCAGTATTTT.

The chain uses TRBV7-3 and TRBJ2-6; D may be TRBD1 (6 bases). Deletions cut 6 bases from V and 0 bases from J, with 9 bases between. This CDR3 is 15 amino acids long. Per germline, CDR1 SGHTA and CDR2 FQGTGA. The CDR3 spells CASRADSSGANVLTF. CDR3 DNA sequence: TGTGCCAGCAGAGCGGACAGCTCTGGGGCCAACGTCCTGACTTTC.

V and J are TRBV4-1 and TRBJ1-5, with 7 bases identical to TRBD1. Trimming removed 2 bases from V and 6 bases from J; junction bases left unmatched: 7. Germline assignment: CDR1 MGHRA and CDR2 YSYEKL. The CDR3 has 15 amino acids. The CDR3: CASSQPRQGAQPQHF. The CDR3 DNA reads as TGCGCCAGCAGCCAACCGAGACAGGGCGCTCAGCCCCAGCATTTT.

J is TRBJ2-2 and V is TRBV14; no definite D call. The CDR3 is 13 residues long. Trimming stripped 4 bases from V and 5 bases from J, with 8 bases between. CDR1 SGHDN and CDR2 FVKESK come from the germline V gene. CDR3 protein: CASSRRLTGELFF. The CDR3 nucleotides read TGTGCCAGCAGCCGGCGCCTGACCGGGGAGCTGTTTTTT.

This clone was seen a few times. V and J are TRBV10-3 and TRBJ2-7, with 9 bases identical to TRBD1. The CDR3 covers 15 residues. The germline V gene has CDR1 ENHRY and CDR2 SYGVKD. The V and J ends lost 1 base and 9 bases, in that order; junction bases with no gene match: 10. The CDR3 region is CAISELPGQGEGQYF. The DNA of the CDR3 is TGTGCCATCAGTGAGTTGCCGGGACAGGGCGAAGGGCAGTACTTC.

This chain joins TRBV18 and TRBJ2-2; 10 bases are a match to TRBD2. The CDR3 is 16 amino acids. Germline-derived CDR1 and CDR2 are KGHSH and LQKENI. V lost 3 bases, J lost 6 bases, and 7 bases stayed unmatched. The CDR3, as DNA: TGTGCCAGCTCACCCCAAGCGGGGGGGTCGTCCGGGGAGCTGTTTTTT. It encodes CASSPQAGGSSGELFF.

This chain uses TRBV5-1 with TRBJ2-3; 14 bases are shared with TRBD2. V was clipped by 4 bases and J by 4 bases; unmatched bases: 8. This CDR3 region has 17 residues. Germline V gene data show CDR1 as SGHRS and CDR2 as YFSETQ. CDR3 residues: CASSPRLAGGPSDTQYF. CDR3 in DNA: TGCGCCAGCAGCCCGCGACTAGCGGGAGGGCCTTCAGATACGCAGTATTTT.

V usage is TRBV19 and J usage is TRBJ2-7; 13 bases are a match to TRBD2. CDR1 LNHDA and CDR2 SQIVND come from the germline V gene (reference sequence). The V and J ends lost 6 bases and 0 bases, in that order; junction bases with no gene match: 2. The CDR3 loop spans 15 amino acids. CDR3: CASSRLAGGSYEQYF. The CDR3 bases are TGTGCCAGTAGCAGACTAGCGGGAGGCTCCTACGAGCAGTACTTC. Drawing the rest from reference TRBV19 and TRBJ2-7, the complete variable domain is DGGITQSPKYLFRKEGQNVTLSCEQNLNHDAMYWYRQDPGQGLRLIYYSQIVNDFQKGDIAEGYSVSREKKESFPLTVTSAQKNPTAFYLCASSRLAGGSYEQYFGPGTRLTVT.

This clone showed up just a few times. V is TRBV7-9 and J is TRBJ2-1, with 12 positions matching TRBD2. CDR3 length: 18 residues. With V trimmed by 5 bases and J by 3 bases, 11 bases remained unmatched. CDR1 and CDR2 from the germline V gene are SEHNR and FQNEAQ (reference sequence). The CDR3 region has the DNA TGTGCCAGCAGCCCATCGCCCTCTAGCGGGAGGGGCTACAATGAGCAGTTCTTC. It yields the protein CASSPSPSSGRGYNEQFF.

The chain recombines TRBV29-1 with TRBJ2-4; the match to TRBD1 covers 8 bases. There are 14 residues in the CDR3. The V gene's germline CDR1 is SQVTM and CDR2 ANQGSEA. With 4 bases clipped from V and 4 bases from J, the junction kept 6 bases outside the gene matches. The CDR3 here is CSVVGTGGKNIQYF. DNA of the CDR3: TGCAGCGTTGTCGGGACAGGTGGGAAAAACATTCAGTACTTC.

The rearrangement links TRBV2 to TRBJ2-3; D may be TRBD1 (5 bases). CDR1 and CDR2 from the germline V gene are SNHLY and FYNNEI. Trimming pared 3 bases from V and 5 bases from J, leaving 15 bases between. The CDR3 consists of 15 residues. The CDR3, as DNA: TGTGCCAGCAGTGATAGGGGCAGGGTCGGAGATACGCAGTATTTT. It encodes CASSDRGRVGDTQYF.

This clone was picked up a small number of times. Other DNA sequences in the same sample also yield this CDR3. The V gene is TRBV18, the J gene TRBJ2-5, with a weak D call TRBD1 (5 bases). This CDR3 region has 14 residues. V shed 0 bases and J shed 5 bases, with 10 bases lying between them. From germline, CDR1 is KGHSH and CDR2 LQKENI. The CDR3 region has the DNA TGTGCCAGCTCACCACCATCGCAGGGTGAGACCCAGTACTTC. Its protein product is CASSPPSQGETQYF.

The genes are TRBV19 and TRBJ1-1; 8 bases map to TRBD1. The CDR3 length is 15 residues. Germline V gene data show CDR1 as LNHDA and CDR2 as SQIVND (reference sequence). V shed 5 bases and J 5 bases; nucleotides not matched to a gene: 10. This CDR3 is CASSSRTGRGTEAFF. The CDR3 nucleotides read TGTGCCAGTAGTTCACGGACAGGGAGAGGTACTGAAGCTTTCTTT.

The chain links TRBV7-8 to TRBJ2-7, with a tentative D call TRBD1 (6 bases). With 5 bases removed from V and 10 bases from J, the gap between germline ends came to 15 bases. Germline V CDR1 and CDR2: SGHVS, FQNEAQ. The CDR3 is made up of 12 amino acids. The CDR3 region has the DNA TGTGCCAGCAGCCCCCAAGGGGGATACCAGTACTTC. Its protein is CASSPQGGYQYF.

This clone was seen more than once but under ten times. V usage is TRBV7-2 and J usage is TRBJ2-7; the match to TRBD1 covers 9 bases. The J segment lost 7 bases and the V segment lost 5 bases, leaving 3 bases of the junction unmatched. The CDR3 is 12 amino acids. The V gene's germline CDR1 is SGHTA and CDR2 FQGNSA. CDR3 nucleotides: TGTGCCAGCAGCCCAGGACAGGGGGAGCAGTACTTC. The encoded protein is CASSPGQGEQYF.

This rearrangement joins TRBV28 to TRBJ2-2; possibly TRBD1 for D (5 bases). V dropped 6 bases and J dropped 4 bases, with 15 bases sitting between them. The CDR3 is 15 amino acids. Germline V gene lookup returns CDR1 MDHEN and CDR2 SYDVKM. CDR3 region: CASSRAQGRTGELFF. Written as DNA, the CDR3 is TGTGCCAGCAGCAGAGCCCAGGGCCGCACCGGGGAGCTGTTTTTT. Looking up the rest from reference TRBV28 and TRBJ2-2 gives the full variable domain: DVKVTQSSRYLVKRTGEKVFLECVQDMDHENMFWYRQDPGLGLRLIYFSYDVKMKEKGDIPEGYSVSREKKERFSLILESASTNQTSMYLCASSRAQGRTGELFFGEGSRLTVL.

J is TRBJ2-1 and V is TRBV7-6; D is unresolved. The germline gives CDR1 SGHVS, CDR2 FNYEAQ. V dropped 5 bases and J dropped 6 bases, with 8 bases sitting between them. This CDR3 contains 12 residues. Here the CDR3 DNA reads TGTGCCAGCAGCCTAGTGGGCAATGAGCAGTTCTTC. It codes for CASSLVGNEQFF. The variable domain in full, with the rest retrieved from reference TRBV7-6 and TRBJ2-1, is GAGVSQSPRYKVTKRGQDVALRCDPISGHVSLYWYRQALGQGPEFLTYFNYEAQQDKSGLPNDRFSAERPEGSISTLTIQRTEQRDSAMYRCASSLVGNEQFFGPGTRLTVL.

The CDR3 bases are TGCAGCGCGGCGGGAGGGGCATACGAGCAGTACTTC. Translation: CSAAGGAYEQYF. The rearrangement links TRBV29-1 to TRBJ2-7; 9 bases agree with TRBD2. V dropped 7 bases and J dropped 4; count of bases not matched to a gene: 5. Germline V lookup: CDR1 SQVTM, CDR2 ANQGSEA. The length of the CDR3 is 12 residues.